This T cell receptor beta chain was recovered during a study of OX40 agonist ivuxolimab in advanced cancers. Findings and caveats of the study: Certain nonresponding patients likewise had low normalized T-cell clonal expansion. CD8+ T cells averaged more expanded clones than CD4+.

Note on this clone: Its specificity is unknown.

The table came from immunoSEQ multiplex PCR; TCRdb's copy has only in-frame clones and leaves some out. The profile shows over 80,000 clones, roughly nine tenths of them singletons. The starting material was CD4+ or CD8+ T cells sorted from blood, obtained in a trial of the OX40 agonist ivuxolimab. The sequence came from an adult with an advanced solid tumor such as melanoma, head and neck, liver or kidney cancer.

The CDR3 DNA is TGTGCCAGCAGTTTGGACCCCGGAGTGAGGCCCCAGCATTTT. It translates to CASSLDPGVRPQHF. This chain uses TRBV28 with TRBJ1-5; D call uncertain. This CDR3 contains 14 residues. The V gene's germline CDR1 is MDHEN and CDR2 SYDVKM. The V end was cut by 3 bases, the J end by 9 bases, with 15 bases between.